The rows below give T cell receptor beta chains drawn from one sample of a study of cytomegalovirus exposure and HLA in healthy donors. Method: immunoSEQ multiplex PCR; TCRdb's copy keeps in-frame clones and lacks some. This sample yields tens of thousands of clones, of which around 78% are seen a single time; approximately 1.5% belongs to the top ten. The sequenced sample consisted of PBMCs. These receptors came from a man aged 40-50 years in good health and CMV-seronegative. The CDR3 runs from the conserved cysteine through the conserved F or W. The D gene is left open where the match is weak. Only part of the rows carry a size: once, few, many, or a class if the clone is expanded.

>TRBV6-4|TRBJ1-1|-|-
CASSDSVRSTEAFF
TGTGCCAGCAGTGACTCGGTGCGGAGCACTGAAGCTTTCTTT
>TRBV7-9|TRBJ1-1|once|-
CASTTAPTEAFF
TGTGCCAGCACCACTGCCCCCACTGAAGCTTTCTTT
>TRBV28|TRBJ2-1|-|-
CASSSGGFYNEQFF
TGTGCCAGCAGTTCAGGGGGGTTTTACAATGAGCAGTTCTTC
>TRBV6-5|TRBJ2-7|-|TRBD2
CASMGGRASYEQYF
TGTGCCAGCATGGGCGGGAGGGCCTCCTACGAGCAGTACTTC
>TRBV2|TRBJ2-2|-|TRBD1
CASNLDRVTGELFF
TGTGCCAGCAACCTGGACAGGGTCACCGGGGAGCTGTTTTTT
>TRBV6-5|TRBJ2-3|-|TRBD2
CASSYWRGRNTDTQYF
TGTGCCAGCAGTTACTGGCGCGGGAGGAACACAGATACGCAGTATTTT
>TRBV29-1|TRBJ2-1|-|-
CSVEDPVAVGYNEQFF
TGCAGCGTTGAAGATCCGGTAGCGGTCGGATACAATGAGCAGTTCTTC
>TRBV9|TRBJ2-7|-|TRBD2
CASSVGLAGDEQYF
TGTGCCAGCAGCGTAGGACTAGCGGGTGACGAGCAGTACTTC
>TRBV4-2|TRBJ2-2|-|TRBD2
CASSPGGLAGTGELFF
TGTGCCAGCAGCCCCGGAGGACTAGCGGGCACCGGGGAGCTGTTTTTT
>TRBV15|TRBJ1-1|-|TRBD1
CATSRGGTGGSGTEAFF
TGTGCCACCAGCAGAGGGGGGACAGGGGGCTCGGGCACTGAAGCTTTCTTT
>TRBV7-3|TRBJ2-2|-|-
CASSLSRSNTGELFF
TGTGCCAGCAGCTTAAGCCGGTCGAACACCGGGGAGCTGTTTTTT
>TRBV6-1|TRBJ1-1|-|-
CASSEMVDMSAFF
TGTGCCAGCAGTGAAATGGTTGACATGTCGGCTTTCTTT
>TRBV2|TRBJ2-3|few|-
CASKYLGGTQYF
TGTGCCAGCAAGTACCTAGGGGGAACGCAGTATTTT
>TRBV27|TRBJ2-1|once|TRBD2
CASSLAPGGLAGVAYNEQFF
TGTGCCAGCAGTTTAGCCCCCGGTGGGCTAGCGGGAGTAGCCTACAATGAGCAGTTCTTC
>TRBV5-6|TRBJ2-1|-|-
CASSLVSGFGYNEQFF
TGTGCCAGCAGCTTGGTGTCGGGGTTTGGCTACAATGAGCAGTTCTTC
>TRBV5-1|TRBJ2-3|-|TRBD2
CASSTGLAVDTQYF
TGCGCCAGCAGCACGGGACTAGCGGTAGATACGCAGTATTTT
>TRBV28|TRBJ1-1|-|-
CASSFPGNTEAFF
TGTGCCAGCAGTTTCCCGGGGAACACTGAAGCTTTCTTT
>TRBV5-1|TRBJ2-1|-|-
CASSLGGVNEQFF
TGCGCCAGCAGCTTGGGGGGGGTGAATGAGCAGTTCTTC
>TRBV5-1|TRBJ2-5|-|TRBD2
CASSLVPGGGETQYF
TGCGCCAGCAGCTTGGTTCCGGGAGGAGGAGAGACCCAGTACTTC
>TRBV28|TRBJ2-7|-|TRBD2
CASRSGGSSYEQYF
TGTGCCAGCAGAAGCGGGGGAAGCTCCTACGAGCAGTACTTC
>TRBV29-1|TRBJ2-5|few|TRBD1
CSARQGQETQYF
TGCAGCGCACGACAGGGCCAAGAGACCCAGTACTTC
>TRBV11-1|TRBJ2-3|-|TRBD2
CASSLIGTTFRDTQYF
TGTGCCAGCAGCTTAATTGGGACTACATTCAGGGATACGCAGTATTTT
>TRBV5-1|TRBJ2-2|-|TRBD2
CASSQLARNTGELFF
TGCGCCAGCAGCCAACTAGCGAGGAACACCGGGGAGCTGTTTTTT
>TRBV19|TRBJ1-5|-|TRBD1
CASSVTGISQPQHF
TGTGCCAGTAGTGTGACAGGGATTAGTCAGCCCCAGCATTTT
>TRBV5-1|TRBJ2-2|-|-
CASSLFYGSDTGELFF
TGCGCCAGCAGCTTGTTTTACGGGAGCGACACCGGGGAGCTGTTTTTT
>TRBV5-1|TRBJ2-1|-|TRBD2
CASSLSRTSGTNEQFF
TGCGCCAGCAGCTTGAGCAGGACTAGCGGGACGAATGAGCAGTTCTTC
>TRBV2|TRBJ1-2|-|TRBD1
CASSDGTGYGYTF
TGTGCCAGCAGTGACGGGACAGGGTATGGCTACACCTTC
>TRBV5-1|TRBJ2-2|-|TRBD2
CASRTGTSGETGTGELFF
TGCGCCAGCAGGACCGGGACTAGCGGAGAAACGGGCACCGGGGAGCTGTTTTTT
>TRBV28|TRBJ2-1|-|-
CASSSIQSTGNNEQFF
TGTGCCAGCAGTTCAATTCAGAGCACAGGCAACAATGAGCAGTTCTTC
>TRBV6-5|TRBJ2-7|few|-
CASRETGAYEQYF
TGTGCCAGCAGGGAGACAGGAGCCTACGAGCAGTACTTC
>TRBV18|TRBJ2-7|-|TRBD2
CASSPGLALGSYEQYF
TGTGCCAGCTCACCGGGACTAGCGTTGGGCTCCTACGAGCAGTACTTC
>TRBV4-1|TRBJ1-1|few|-
CASSQAGRGSGPAFF
TGCGCCAGCAGCCAAGCCGGTAGGGGTTCGGGCCCAGCTTTCTTT
>TRBV19|TRBJ2-3|-|-
CASSIALPTDTQYF
TGTGCCAGTAGTATCGCGCTACCCACAGATACGCAGTATTTT
>TRBV27|TRBJ1-1|-|-
CASSREGTEAFF
TGTGCCAGCAGTAGGGAGGGGACAGAAGCTTTCTTT
>TRBV19|TRBJ1-1|-|-
CASSIRVNTEAFF
TGTGCCAGTAGTATCCGAGTTAACACTGAAGCTTTCTTT
>TRBV14|TRBJ1-3|-|-
CASSQAGQRNTIYF
TGTGCCAGCAGCCAAGCCGGACAGCGAAACACCATATATTTT
>TRBV11-3|TRBJ2-1|-|-
CASSFNRERVFF
TGTGCCAGCAGCTTTAATCGGGAGCGCGTCTTCTTC
>TRBV28|TRBJ1-5|-|TRBD1
CASSLQGAMEPQHF
TGTGCCAGCAGTCTACAGGGGGCGATGGAGCCCCAGCATTTT
>TRBV7-9|TRBJ2-2|-|TRBD2
CASSLGLAGGTGELFF
TGTGCCAGCAGCTTAGGACTAGCGGGAGGGACCGGGGAGCTGTTTTTT
>TRBV4-1|TRBJ1-4|-|TRBD1
CASSQDTGAFEKLFF
TGCGCCAGCAGCCAAGATACAGGGGCGTTTGAAAAACTGTTTTTT
>TRBV7-2|TRBJ2-2|-|TRBD1
CASSPDRARTGELFF
TGTGCCAGCAGCCCCGACAGGGCCCGCACCGGGGAGCTGTTTTTT
>TRBV11-3|TRBJ2-6|-|TRBD2
CASSLVAGGDSGANVLTF
TGTGCCAGCAGCTTAGTCGCGGGAGGGGACTCTGGGGCCAACGTCCTGACTTTC
>TRBV6-1|TRBJ1-6|-|-
CASSEMGGRSNSPLHF
TGTGCCAGCAGTGAAATGGGGGGGCGAAGCAATTCACCCCTCCACTTT
>TRBV15|TRBJ2-7|-|-
CATRSRYEQYF
TGTGCCACTAGAAGTCGTTACGAGCAGTACTTC
>TRBV9|TRBJ1-3|-|-
CASSSDISGNTIYF
TGTGCCAGCAGCTCAGACATCTCTGGAAACACCATATATTTT
>TRBV7-2|TRBJ2-7|once|TRBD2
CASSLMGLAGNYEQYF
TGTGCCAGCAGCTTAATGGGACTAGCGGGAAATTACGAGCAGTACTTC
>TRBV6-1|TRBJ1-5|-|-
CAARKEVNQPQHF
TGTGCCGCGAGAAAAGAAGTGAATCAGCCCCAGCATTTT
>TRBV10-1|TRBJ2-1|-|TRBD2
CASSTSGSSYNEQFF
TGCGCCAGTTCCACTAGCGGGAGCTCCTACAATGAGCAGTTCTTC
>TRBV29-1|TRBJ2-7|-|-
CSVVDGLSYEQYF
TGCAGCGTTGTGGACGGACTATCCTACGAGCAGTACTTC
>TRBV13|TRBJ1-1|-|-
CASSLGSLRGTEAFF
TGTGCCAGCAGCTTAGGCTCACTACGAGGGACTGAAGCTTTCTTT
>TRBV6-6|TRBJ2-5|-|TRBD1
CASSYTGQTQETQYF
TGTGCCAGCAGTTACACGGGACAGACCCAAGAGACCCAGTACTTC
>TRBV7-3|TRBJ2-3|-|TRBD2
CASSPPGLAGASTDTQYF
TGTGCCAGCAGTCCCCCCGGACTAGCGGGGGCGAGCACAGATACGCAGTATTTT